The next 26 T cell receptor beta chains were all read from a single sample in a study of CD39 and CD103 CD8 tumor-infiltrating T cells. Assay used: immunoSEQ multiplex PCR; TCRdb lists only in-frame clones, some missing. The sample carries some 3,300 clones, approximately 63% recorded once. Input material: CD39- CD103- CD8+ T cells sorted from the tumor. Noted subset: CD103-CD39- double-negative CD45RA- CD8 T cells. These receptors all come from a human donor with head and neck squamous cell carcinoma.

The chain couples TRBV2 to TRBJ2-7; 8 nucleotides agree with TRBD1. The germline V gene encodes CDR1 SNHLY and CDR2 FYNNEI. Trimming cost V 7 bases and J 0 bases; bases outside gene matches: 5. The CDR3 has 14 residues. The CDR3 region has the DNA TGTGCCAGCACTAGGACAGGGAGCTCCTACGAGCAGTACTTC. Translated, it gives CASTRTGSSYEQYF.

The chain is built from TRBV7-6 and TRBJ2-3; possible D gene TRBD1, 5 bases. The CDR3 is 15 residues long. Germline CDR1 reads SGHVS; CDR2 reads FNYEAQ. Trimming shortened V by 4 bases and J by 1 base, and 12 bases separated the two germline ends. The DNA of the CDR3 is TGTGCCAGCAGCTCCTCTATAGGGGGCACAGATACGCAGTATTTT. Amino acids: CASSSSIGGTDTQYF.

CDR3 DNA sequence: TGTGCCAGCAGTCCAGGAACCGCTGAAGCTTTCTTT. Translating gives CASSPGTAEAFF. The rearrangement links TRBV4-2 to TRBJ1-1; no reliable D call. Trimming took 6 bases from V and 6 from J, leaving 11 bases between them. This CDR3 has 12 residues. Germline CDR1 and CDR2: LGHNA and YNFKEQ.

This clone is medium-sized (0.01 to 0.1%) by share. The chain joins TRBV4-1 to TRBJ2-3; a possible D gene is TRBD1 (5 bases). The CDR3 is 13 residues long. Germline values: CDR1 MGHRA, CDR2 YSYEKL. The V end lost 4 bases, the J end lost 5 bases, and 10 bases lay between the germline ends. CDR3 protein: CASSPRGIDTQYF. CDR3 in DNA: TGCGCCAGCAGCCCAAGGGGTATAGATACGCAGTATTTT.

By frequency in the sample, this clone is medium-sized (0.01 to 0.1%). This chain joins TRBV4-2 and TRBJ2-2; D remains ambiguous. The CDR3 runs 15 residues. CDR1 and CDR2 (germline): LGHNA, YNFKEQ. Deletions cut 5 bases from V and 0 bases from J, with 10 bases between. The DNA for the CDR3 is TGTGCCAGCAGCTTCCCTATGGCGAACACCGGGGAGCTGTTTTTT. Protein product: CASSFPMANTGELFF.

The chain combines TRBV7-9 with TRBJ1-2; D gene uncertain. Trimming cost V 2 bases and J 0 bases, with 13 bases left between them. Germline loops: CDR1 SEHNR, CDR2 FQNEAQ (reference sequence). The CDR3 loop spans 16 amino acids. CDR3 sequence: CASSLSRVTTNYGYTF. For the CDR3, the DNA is TGTGCCAGCAGCTTAAGTAGAGTAACGACTAACTATGGCTACACCTTC. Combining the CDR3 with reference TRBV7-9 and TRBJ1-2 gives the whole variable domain DTGVSQNPRHKITKRGQNVTFRCDPISEHNRLYWYRQTLGQGPEFLTYFQNEAQLEKSRLLSDRFSAERPKGSFSTLEIQRTEQGDSAMYLCASSLSRVTTNYGYTFGSGTRLTVV.

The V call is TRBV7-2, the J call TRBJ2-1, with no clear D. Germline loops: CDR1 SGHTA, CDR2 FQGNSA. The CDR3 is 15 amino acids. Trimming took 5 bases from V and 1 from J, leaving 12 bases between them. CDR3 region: CASSVDRGSYNEQFF. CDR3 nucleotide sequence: TGTGCCAGCAGCGTGGATAGAGGATCCTACAATGAGCAGTTCTTC. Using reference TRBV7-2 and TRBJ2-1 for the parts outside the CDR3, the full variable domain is GAGVSQSPSNKVTEKGKDVELRCDPISGHTALYWYRQSLGQGLEFLIYFQGNSAPDKSGLPSDRFSAERTGGSVSTLTIQRTQQEDSAVYLCASSVDRGSYNEQFFGPGTRLTVL.

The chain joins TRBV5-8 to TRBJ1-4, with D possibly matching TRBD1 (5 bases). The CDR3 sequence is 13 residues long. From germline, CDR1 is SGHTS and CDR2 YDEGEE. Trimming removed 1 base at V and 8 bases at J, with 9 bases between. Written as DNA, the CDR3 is TGTGCCAGCAGCTTGCCAGGGAACGAAAAACTGTTTTTT. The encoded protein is CASSLPGNEKLFF. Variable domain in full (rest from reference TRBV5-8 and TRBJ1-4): EAGVTQSPTHLIKTRGQQATLRCSPISGHTSVYWYQQALGLGLQFLLWYDEGEERNRGNFPPRFSGRQFPNYSSELNVNALELEDSALYLCASSLPGNEKLFFGSGTQLSVL.

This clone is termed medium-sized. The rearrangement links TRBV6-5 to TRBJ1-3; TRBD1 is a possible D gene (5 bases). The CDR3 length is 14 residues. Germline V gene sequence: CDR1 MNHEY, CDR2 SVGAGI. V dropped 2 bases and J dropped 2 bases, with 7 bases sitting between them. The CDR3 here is CASSYGRAGNTIYF. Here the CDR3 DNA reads TGTGCCAGCAGTTACGGCAGGGCTGGAAACACCATATATTTT.

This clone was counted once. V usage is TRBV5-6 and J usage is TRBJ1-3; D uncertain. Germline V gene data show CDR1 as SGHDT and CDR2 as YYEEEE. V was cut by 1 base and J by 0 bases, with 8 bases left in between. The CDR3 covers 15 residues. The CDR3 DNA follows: TGTGCCAGCAGCTTGTCGGCAAACTCTGGAAACACCATATATTTT. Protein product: CASSLSANSGNTIYF.

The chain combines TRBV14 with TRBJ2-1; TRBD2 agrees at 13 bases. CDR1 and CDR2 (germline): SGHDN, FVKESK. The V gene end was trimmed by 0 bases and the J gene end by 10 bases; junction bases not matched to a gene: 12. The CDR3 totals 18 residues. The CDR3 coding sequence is TGTGCCAGCAGCCAAGATCGAGTATTACTAGCGGGGGGGAGAGAGCAGTTCTTC. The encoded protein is CASSQDRVLLAGGREQFF.

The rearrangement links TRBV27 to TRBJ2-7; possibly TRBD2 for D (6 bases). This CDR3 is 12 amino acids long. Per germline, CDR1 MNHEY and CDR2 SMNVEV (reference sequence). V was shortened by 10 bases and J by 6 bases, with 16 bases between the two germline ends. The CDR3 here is CATYGGPAEQYF. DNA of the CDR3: TGTGCCACTTATGGAGGGCCGGCCGAGCAGTACTTC.

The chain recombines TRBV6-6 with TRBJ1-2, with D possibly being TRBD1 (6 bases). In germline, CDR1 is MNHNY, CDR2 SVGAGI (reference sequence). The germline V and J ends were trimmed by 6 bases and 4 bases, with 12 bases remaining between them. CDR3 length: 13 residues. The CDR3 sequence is CASSHGQSYGYTF. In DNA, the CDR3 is TGTGCCAGCAGCCACGGACAGAGCTATGGCTACACCTTC.

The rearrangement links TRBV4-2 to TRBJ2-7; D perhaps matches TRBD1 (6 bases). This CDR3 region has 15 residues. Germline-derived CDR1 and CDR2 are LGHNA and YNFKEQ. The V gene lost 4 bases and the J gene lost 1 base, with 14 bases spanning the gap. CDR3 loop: CASSPRTVSSYEQYF. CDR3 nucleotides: TGTGCCAGCAGCCCTCGGACAGTCTCGTCCTACGAGCAGTACTTC.

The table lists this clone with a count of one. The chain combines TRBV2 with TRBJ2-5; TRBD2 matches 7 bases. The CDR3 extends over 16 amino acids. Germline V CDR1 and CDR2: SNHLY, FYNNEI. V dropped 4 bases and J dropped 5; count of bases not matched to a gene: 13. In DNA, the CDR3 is TGTGCCAGCAGTGGGCTCGGTGGTCCCGGGAGGGAGACCCAGTACTTC. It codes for CASSGLGGPGRETQYF.

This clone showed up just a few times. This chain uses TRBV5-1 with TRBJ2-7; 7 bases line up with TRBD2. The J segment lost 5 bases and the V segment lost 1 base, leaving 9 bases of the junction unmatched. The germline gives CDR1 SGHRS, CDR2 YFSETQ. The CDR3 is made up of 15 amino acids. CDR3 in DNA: TGCGCCAGCAGCTTGACACTAGCGACCTCTGACGAGCAGTACTTC. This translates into CASSLTLATSDEQYF. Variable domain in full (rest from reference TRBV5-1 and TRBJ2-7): KAGVTQTPRYLIKTRGQQVTLSCSPISGHRSVSWYQQTPGQGLQFLFEYFSETQRNKGNFPGRFSGRQFSNSRSEMNVSTLELGDSALYLCASSLTLATSDEQYFGPGTRLTVT.

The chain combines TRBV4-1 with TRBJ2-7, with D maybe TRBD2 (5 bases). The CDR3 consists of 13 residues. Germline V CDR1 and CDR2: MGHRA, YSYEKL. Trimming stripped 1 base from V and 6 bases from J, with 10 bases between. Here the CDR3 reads CASSQGGVREQYF. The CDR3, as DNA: TGCGCCAGCAGCCAAGGGGGAGTTCGCGAGCAGTACTTC.

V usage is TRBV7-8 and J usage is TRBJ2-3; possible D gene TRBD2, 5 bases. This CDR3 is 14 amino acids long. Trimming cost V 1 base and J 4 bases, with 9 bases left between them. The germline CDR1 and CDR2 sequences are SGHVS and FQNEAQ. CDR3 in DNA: TGTGCCAGCAGCTTAGTGCGGGTACCAGATACGCAGTATTTT. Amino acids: CASSLVRVPDTQYF.

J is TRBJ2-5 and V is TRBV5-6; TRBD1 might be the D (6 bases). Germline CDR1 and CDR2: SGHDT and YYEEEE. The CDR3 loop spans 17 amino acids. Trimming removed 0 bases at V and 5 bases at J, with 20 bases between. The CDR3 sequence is CASSLGYWGTLGETQYF. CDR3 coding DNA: TGTGCCAGCAGCTTGGGGTATTGGGGGACACTCGGGGAGACCCAGTACTTC.

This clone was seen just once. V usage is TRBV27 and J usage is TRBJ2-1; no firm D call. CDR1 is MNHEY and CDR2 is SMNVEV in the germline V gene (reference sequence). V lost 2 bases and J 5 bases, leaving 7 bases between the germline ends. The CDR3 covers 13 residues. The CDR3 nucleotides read TGTGCCAGCAGTTTAAGGACCAACAATGAGCAGTTCTTC. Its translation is CASSLRTNNEQFF.

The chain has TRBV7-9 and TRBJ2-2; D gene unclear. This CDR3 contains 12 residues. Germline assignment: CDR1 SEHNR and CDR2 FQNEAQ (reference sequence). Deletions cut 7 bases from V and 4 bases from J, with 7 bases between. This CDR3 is CASINLTGELFF. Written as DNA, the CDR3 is TGTGCCAGCATTAACCTCACCGGGGAGCTGTTTTTT.

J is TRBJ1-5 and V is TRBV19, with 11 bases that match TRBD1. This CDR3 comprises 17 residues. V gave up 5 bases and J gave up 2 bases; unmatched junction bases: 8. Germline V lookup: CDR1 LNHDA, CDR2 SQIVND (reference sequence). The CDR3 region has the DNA TGTGCCAGTAGTTTTTTCTCGGGACAGGGGGGCAATCAGCCCCAGCATTTT. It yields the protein CASSFFSGQGGNQPQHF.

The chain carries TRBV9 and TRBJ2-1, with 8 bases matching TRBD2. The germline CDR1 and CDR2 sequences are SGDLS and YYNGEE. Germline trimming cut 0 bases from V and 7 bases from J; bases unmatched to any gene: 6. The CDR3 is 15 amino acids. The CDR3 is CASSVAGGPLNEQFF. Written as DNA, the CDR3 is TGTGCCAGCAGCGTAGCGGGGGGGCCATTAAATGAGCAGTTCTTC.

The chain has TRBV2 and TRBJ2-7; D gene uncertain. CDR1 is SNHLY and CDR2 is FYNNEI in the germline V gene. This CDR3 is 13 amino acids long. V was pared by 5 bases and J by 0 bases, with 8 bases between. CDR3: CASSSRTSYEQYF. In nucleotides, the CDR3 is TGTGCCAGCAGTTCACGGACCTCCTACGAGCAGTACTTC.

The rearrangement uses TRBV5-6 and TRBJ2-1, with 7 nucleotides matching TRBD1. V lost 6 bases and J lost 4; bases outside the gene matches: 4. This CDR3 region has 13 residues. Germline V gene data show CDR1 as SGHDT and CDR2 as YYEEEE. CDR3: CASTGTDYNEQFF. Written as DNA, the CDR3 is TGTGCCAGCACTGGGACAGATTACAATGAGCAGTTCTTC.

As DNA, the CDR3 is TGTGCTAGTGGTTTGGTCCCCGGGGAGCTGTTTTTT. Its protein product is CASGLVPGELFF. V and J are TRBV12-5 and TRBJ2-2; D gene ambiguous. The CDR3 length is 12 residues. Per germline, CDR1 LGHNT and CDR2 FRNRAP. The germline V and J ends were trimmed by 0 bases and 6 bases, with 2 bases remaining between them.